The following is a TCR beta chain sequence with its context. The data derive from a study of CD8 T cells in Susac syndrome. A quantity of about 0.5 to 1 ug RNA underwent reverse transcription using random hexamers. Amplification of TCR beta CDR3 across 54 Vbeta and 13 Jbeta was performed with immunoSEQ multiplex PCR. A single record per CDR3 protein comes from TCRdb applying MiXCR to the immunoSEQ multiplex PCR reads. The table shows approximately 170,000 distinct CDR3 sequences, with roughly 94% occurring only once. CDR3 length: 15 residues. CDR1 SGHDT and CDR2 YYEEEE come from the germline V gene. V gave up 4 bases and J gave up 3 bases; unmatched junction bases: 7. Sequencing targeted TCR beta in blood CD8+ and CD4+ T cells. The TEMRA cells underwent FACS enrichment, while the CD8+ and CD4+ T cells underwent negative isolation.

This TCR came from a human donor in good health. This chain uses TRBV5-6 with TRBJ2-7, with 10 nucleotides matching TRBD1. The sequencing input was CD4+ T cells from PBMCs. The CDR3 reads CASSGPTGGYYEQYF. The CDR3 DNA follows: TGTGCCAGCAGCGGACCGACAGGGGGCTACTACGAGCAGTACTTC. The full variable domain, its missing parts supplied by reference TRBV5-6 and TRBJ2-7, is DAGVTQSPTHLIKTRGQQVTLRCSPKSGHDTVSWYQQALGQGPQFIFQYYEEEERQRGNFPDRFSGHQFPNYSSELNVNALLLGDSALYLCASSGPTGGYYEQYFGPGTRLTVT.